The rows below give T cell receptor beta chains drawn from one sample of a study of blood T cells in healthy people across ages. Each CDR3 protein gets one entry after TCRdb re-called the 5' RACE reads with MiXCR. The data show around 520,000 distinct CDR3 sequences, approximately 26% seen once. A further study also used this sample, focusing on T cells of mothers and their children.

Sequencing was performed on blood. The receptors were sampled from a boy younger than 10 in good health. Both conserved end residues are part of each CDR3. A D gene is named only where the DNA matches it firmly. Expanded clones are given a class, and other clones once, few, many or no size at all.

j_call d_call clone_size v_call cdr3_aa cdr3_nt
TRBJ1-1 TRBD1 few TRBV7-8 CASSKQGVDTEAFF TGTGCCAGCAGCAAACAGGGGGTCGACACTGAAGCTTTCTTT
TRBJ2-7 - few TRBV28 CASSLIRGGVDEQYF TGTGCCAGCAGTTTAATCCGAGGGGGGGTCGACGAGCAGTACTTC
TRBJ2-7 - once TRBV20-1 CSAMDGDSYEQYF TGCAGTGCAATGGACGGAGATTCCTACGAGCAGTACTTC
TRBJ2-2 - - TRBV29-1 CSSRREDGSGELFF TGCAGCTCGCGCAGGGAAGATGGGTCCGGGGAGCTGTTTTTT
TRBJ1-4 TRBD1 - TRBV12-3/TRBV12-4 CASRSGQGAEGEKLFF TGTGCCAGCAGGTCTGGACAGGGGGCCGAAGGGGAAAAACTGTTTTTT
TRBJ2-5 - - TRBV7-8 CASSWDTLYEQYF TGTGCCAGCAGCTGGGACACCCTTTATGAGCAGTACTTC
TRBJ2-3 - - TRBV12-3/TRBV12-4 CASSRRQAPTDTQYF TGTGCCAGCAGTCGACGACAGGCACCCACAGATACGCAGTATTTT
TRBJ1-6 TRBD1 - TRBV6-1 CASSEADRVGGTYNSPLHF TGTGCCAGCAGTGAAGCGGACCGGGTAGGGGGCACCTATAATTCACCCCTCCACTTT
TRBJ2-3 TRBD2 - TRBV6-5 CASRSPSGGKEYF TGTGCCAGCAGGTCCCCTAGCGGGGGGAAAGAGTATTTT
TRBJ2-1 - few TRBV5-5 CASSRQDSYNEQFF TGTGCCAGCAGTAGACAGGACTCCTACAATGAGCAGTTCTTC
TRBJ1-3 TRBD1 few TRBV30 CAWSLGQDHSGNTIYF TGTGCCTGGAGTCTTGGACAGGACCACTCTGGAAACACCATATATTTT
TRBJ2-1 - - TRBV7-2 CASSPRQPEQFF TGTGCCAGCAGCCCCCGACAGCCTGAGCAGTTCTTC
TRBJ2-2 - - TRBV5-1 CASSLVGSSDTGELFF TGCGCCAGCAGCTTGGTGGGTTCCTCTGACACCGGGGAGCTGTTTTTT
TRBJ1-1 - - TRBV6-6 CASIYSTEAFF TGTGCCAGCATATATTCCACTGAAGCTTTCTTT
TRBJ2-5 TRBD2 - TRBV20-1 CSAIHSGGTQETQYF TGCAGTGCTATCCATAGCGGGGGAACCCAAGAGACCCAGTACTTC
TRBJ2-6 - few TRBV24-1 CATSDSGEGANVLTF TGTGCCACCAGTGATTCAGGGGAGGGAGCCAACGTCCTGACTTTC
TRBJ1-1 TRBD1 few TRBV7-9 CASSPDRGQEGTEAFF TGTGCCAGCAGCCCGGACAGGGGGCAAGAGGGCACTGAAGCTTTCTTT
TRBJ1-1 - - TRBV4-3 CASSQVAGANTEAFF TGCGCCAGCAGCCAAGTTGCGGGGGCGAACACTGAAGCTTTCTTT
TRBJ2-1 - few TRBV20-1 CSAYPAVMVGAYNEQFF TGCAGTGCTTACCCGGCGGTAATGGTGGGAGCCTACAATGAGCAGTTCTTC
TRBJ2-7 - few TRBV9 CASSVEASASYEQYF TGTGCCAGCAGCGTAGAGGCTAGCGCCTCCTACGAGCAGTACTTC
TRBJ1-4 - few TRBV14 CASSQERLKLFF TGTGCCAGCAGCCAAGAGAGGTTAAAACTGTTTTTT
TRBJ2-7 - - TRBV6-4 CASRGVRSSYEQYF TGTGCCAGCAGGGGGGTCAGGAGCTCCTACGAGCAGTACTTC
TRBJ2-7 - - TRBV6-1 CASSDSVIREQYF TGTGCCAGCAGTGATAGCGTCATCCGCGAGCAGTACTTC
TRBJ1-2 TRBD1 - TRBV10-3 CAISESRGGQGSSNYGYTF TGTGCCATCAGTGAGTCGAGAGGGGGACAGGGGAGTTCTAACTATGGCTACACCTTC
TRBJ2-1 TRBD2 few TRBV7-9 CASSLGLAGGEEQFF TGTGCCAGCAGCTTAGGACTAGCGGGAGGGGAGGAGCAGTTCTTC
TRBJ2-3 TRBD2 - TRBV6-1 CASTGLADETSTDTQYF TGTGCCAGCACCGGACTAGCGGATGAAACTAGCACAGATACGCAGTATTTT
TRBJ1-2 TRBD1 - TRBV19 CASSTTGGDGYTF TGTGCCAGTAGTACGACAGGGGGTGATGGCTACACCTTC
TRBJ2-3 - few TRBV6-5 CASSYGGPGSTDTQYF TGTGCCAGCAGTTACGGCGGTCCTGGGAGCACAGATACGCAGTATTTT
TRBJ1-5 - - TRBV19 CASSIQDSNQPQHF TGTGCCAGTAGTATACAGGATAGCAATCAGCCCCAGCATTTT
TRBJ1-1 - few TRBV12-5 CASGPSWNTEAFF TGTGCTAGTGGCCCAAGTTGGAACACTGAAGCTTTCTTT
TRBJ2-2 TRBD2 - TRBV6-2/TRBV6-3 CASSKGLAGNTGELFF TGTGCCAGCAGTAAGGGACTAGCGGGGAACACCGGGGAGCTGTTTTTT
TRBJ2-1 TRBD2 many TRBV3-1 CASSVRTSGISGHEQFF TGTGCCAGCAGCGTACGGACTAGCGGGATAAGCGGACATGAGCAGTTCTTC
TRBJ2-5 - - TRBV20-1 CSKGSMETHYF TGCAGTAAGGGAAGCATGGAGACCCACTACTTC
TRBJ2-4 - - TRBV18 CASSPGLENIQYF TGTGCCAGCTCACCCGGACTCGAAAACATTCAGTACTTC
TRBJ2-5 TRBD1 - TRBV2 CARSDRTGSSLETQYF TGTGCCAGAAGTGACCGGACAGGGAGCTCTCTGGAGACCCAGTACTTC
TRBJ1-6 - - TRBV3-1 CASSQGGNSPLHF TGTGCCAGCAGCCAAGGGGGCAATTCACCCCTCCACTTT
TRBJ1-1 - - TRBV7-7 CASSQAVNTEAFF TGTGCCAGCAGCCAAGCAGTGAACACTGAAGCTTTCTTT
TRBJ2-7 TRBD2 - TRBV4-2 CASSQGPSGAYEQYF TGTGCCAGCAGCCAAGGGCCTAGCGGAGCCTACGAGCAGTACTTC
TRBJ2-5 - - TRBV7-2 CASSSGGLLETQYF TGTGCCAGCAGCTCCGGGGGACTCCTTGAGACCCAGTACTTC
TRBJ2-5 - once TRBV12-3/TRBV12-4 CASSPWEGMGETQYF TGTGCCAGCAGCCCCTGGGAAGGGATGGGAGAGACCCAGTACTTC
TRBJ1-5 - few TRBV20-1 CSAGESGGNQPQHF TGCAGTGCTGGAGAATCAGGAGGTAATCAGCCCCAGCATTTT
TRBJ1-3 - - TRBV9 CASSPRTGSDGNTIYF TGTGCCAGCAGCCCGCGTACAGGGAGCGATGGAAACACCATATATTTT
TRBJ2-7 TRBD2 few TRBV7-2 CASTPLAGALEQYF TGTGCCAGCACCCCCCTAGCGGGGGCCCTCGAGCAGTACTTC
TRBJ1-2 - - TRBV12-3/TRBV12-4 CASRHPSESSRYGYTF TGTGCCAGCAGACACCCTTCGGAGTCCTCAAGATATGGCTACACCTTC
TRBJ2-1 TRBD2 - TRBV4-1 CASSQKAGRSYNNEQFF TGCGCCAGCAGCCAAAAAGCGGGGCGCAGCTACAACAATGAGCAGTTCTTC
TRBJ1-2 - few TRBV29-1 CSVEQSNYGYTF TGCAGCGTTGAACAAAGTAACTATGGCTACACCTTC
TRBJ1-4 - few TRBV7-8 CASSLVRVQEKNEKLFF TGTGCCAGCAGCTTAGTTCGGGTTCAGGAAAAGAATGAAAAACTGTTTTTT
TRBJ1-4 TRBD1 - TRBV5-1 CASRPQRGLNEKLFF TGCGCCAGCCGCCCCCAGAGGGGGCTCAATGAAAAACTGTTTTTT
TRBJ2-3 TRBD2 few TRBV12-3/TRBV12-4 CASSHSGGTSTDTQYF TGTGCCAGCAGCCATAGCGGGGGGACTAGCACAGATACGCAGTATTTT
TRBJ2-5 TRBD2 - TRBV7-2 CASSSPPGGRTQETHYF TGTGCCAGCAGCTCTCCCCCGGGCGGGAGGACGCAGGAGACCCACTACTTC
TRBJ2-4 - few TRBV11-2 CASSLGYGLVGKNIQYF TGTGCCAGCAGCTTAGGTTACGGGCTCGTCGGCAAAAACATTCAGTACTTC
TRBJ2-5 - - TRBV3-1 CASSQGPIPQETQYF TGTGCCAGCAGCCAAGGACCGATCCCCCAAGAGACCCAGTACTTC
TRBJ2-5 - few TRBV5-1 CASSTTGGQQYF TGCGCCAGCAGCACCACTGGGGGTCAGCAGTACTTC
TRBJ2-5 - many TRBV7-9 CASKSRQETQYF TGTGCCAGCAAGAGCAGGCAAGAGACCCAGTACTTC